Each of the 14 T cell receptor beta chains below was sequenced from the same sample in a study of human thymus T cells. The repertoire was sequenced with immunoSEQ multiplex PCR; TCRdb's copy has only in-frame clones and lacks some. The sample lists around 130,000 clones; approximately 96% were seen once. Resections from corrective heart surgery provided thymus tissue. The material sequenced was thymus tissue. These TCRs come from a boy under two years old with a congenital heart defect but otherwise immunologically healthy.

A single count supports this clone. The genes are TRBV19 and TRBJ2-5; 8 bases are a match to TRBD1. The ends lost 4 bases at V and 6 bases at J; junction bases unmatched: 4. Germline V gene data show CDR1 as LNHDA and CDR2 as SQIVND (reference sequence). This CDR3 region has 13 residues. For the CDR3, the DNA is TGTGCCAGTAGTACTGACAGGGGCAAGACCCAGTACTTC. Its protein is CASSTDRGKTQYF. Full variable domain (rest looked up from reference TRBV19 and TRBJ2-5): DGGITQSPKYLFRKEGQNVTLSCEQNLNHDAMYWYRQDPGQGLRLIYYSQIVNDFQKGDIAEGYSVSREKKESFPLTVTSAQKNPTAFYLCASSTDRGKTQYFGPGTRLLVL.

This sequence joins TRBV30 and TRBJ2-5, with TRBD1 identical over 8 bases. The CDR3 is 15 amino acids. Germline CDR1 is GTSNPN and CDR2 is SVGIG (reference sequence). J was trimmed by 5 bases and V by 0 bases; bases with no gene match: 8. In DNA form, the CDR3 reads TGTGCCTGGAGTGTGCAGGGGGCGCAGATGGAGACCCAGTACTTC. It encodes CAWSVQGAQMETQYF.

The rearrangement links TRBV30 to TRBJ1-3, with D possibly being TRBD1 (6 bases). Between the trimmed V and J ends, which lost 3 bases and 3 bases, there was a span of 15 bases. The V gene's germline CDR1 is GTSNPN and CDR2 SVGIG (reference sequence). The CDR3 spans 15 residues. CDR3 sequence (DNA): TGTGCCTGGAGGGTACAGGGCAAGGTTGGAAACACCATATATTTT. Its protein is CAWRVQGKVGNTIYF. Based on the CDR3 plus reference TRBV30 and TRBJ1-3, the full variable domain is SQTIHQWPATLVQPVGSPLSLECTVEGTSNPNLYWYRQAAGRGLQLLFYSVGIGQISSEVPQNLSASRPQDRQFILSSKKLLLSDSGFYLCAWRVQGKVGNTIYFGEGSWLTVV.

The rearrangement uses TRBV5-6 and TRBJ2-7, with D perhaps matching TRBD1 (5 bases). Trimming stripped 4 bases from V and 3 bases from J, with 11 bases between. CDR3 length: 13 residues. Germline CDR1 reads SGHDT; CDR2 reads YYEEEE. This CDR3 reads CASSPGSSYEQYF. DNA for the CDR3: TGTGCCAGCAGCCCAGGGTCCAGCTACGAGCAGTACTTC. Supplemented by reference TRBV5-6 and TRBJ2-7, the full variable domain reads DAGVTQSPTHLIKTRGQQVTLRCSPKSGHDTVSWYQQALGQGPQFIFQYYEEEERQRGNFPDRFSGHQFPNYSSELNVNALLLGDSALYLCASSPGSSYEQYFGPGTRLTVT.

The chain uses TRBV5-1 and TRBJ2-5, with a tentative D call TRBD1 (5 bases). The germline V gene encodes CDR1 SGHRS and CDR2 YFSETQ. The CDR3 is 13 amino acids. V was clipped by 5 bases and J by 2 bases, with 10 bases between them. CDR3 sequence reads: CASSYRLQETQYF. DNA for the CDR3: TGCGCCAGCAGTTACAGGTTACAAGAGACCCAGTACTTC. Full variable domain (rest looked up from reference TRBV5-1 and TRBJ2-5): KAGVTQTPRYLIKTRGQQVTLSCSPISGHRSVSWYQQTPGQGLQFLFEYFSETQRNKGNFPGRFSGRQFSNSRSEMNVSTLELGDSALYLCASSYRLQETQYFGPGTRLLVL.

This CDR3 reads CASSISQGSGELFF. The CDR3 region has the DNA TGTGCCAGCAGCATCTCCCAGGGATCCGGGGAGCTGTTTTTT. The genes are TRBV7-6 and TRBJ2-2, with a weak D call TRBD1 (5 bases). Trimming removed 5 bases from V and 6 bases from J, with 13 bases in between. CDR1 is SGHVS, CDR2 FNYEAQ, per germline. The CDR3 is made up of 14 amino acids. The entire variable domain, with the rest obtained from reference TRBV7-6 and TRBJ2-2, is as follows: GAGVSQSPRYKVTKRGQDVALRCDPISGHVSLYWYRQALGQGPEFLTYFNYEAQQDKSGLPNDRFSAERPEGSISTLTIQRTEQRDSAMYRCASSISQGSGELFFGEGSRLTVL.

This chain uses TRBV4-1 with TRBJ1-1, with TRBD1 as a possible D gene (5 bases). CDR1 and CDR2 from the germline V gene are MGHRA and YSYEKL. V lost 0 bases and J 4 bases, leaving 18 bases between the germline ends. This CDR3 spans 17 amino acids. The CDR3 region has the DNA TGCGCCAGCAGCCAAGATGACGCCTCGGGGGTAGGCACTGAAGCTTTCTTT. Translation: CASSQDDASGVGTEAFF.

The V call is TRBV30, the J call TRBJ1-4, with D possibly TRBD1 on 6 matching bases. The V and J ends lost 8 bases and 4 bases respectively, with 14 bases between them. The V gene's germline CDR1 is GTSNPN and CDR2 SVGIG (reference sequence). This CDR3 has 13 residues. The CDR3: CASGQSDNEKLFF. The CDR3 DNA reads as TGTGCCAGCGGACAGTCCGATAATGAAAAACTGTTTTTT.

J is TRBJ1-2 and V is TRBV25-1; TRBD1 matches 7 bases. The V segment lost 3 bases and the J segment 4 bases; nucleotides outside the gene matches: 2. Germline V gene lookup returns CDR1 MGHDK and CDR2 SYGVNS. The CDR3 covers 13 residues. The CDR3 sequence: CASSEGQFYGYTF. The CDR3 region has the DNA TGTGCCAGCAGTGAGGGACAGTTCTATGGCTACACCTTC.

The V and J genes are TRBV6-1 and TRBJ1-2; D is ambiguous. Germline V lookup: CDR1 MNHNS, CDR2 SASEGT. The V and J ends lost 4 bases and 5 bases respectively, with 11 bases between them. The CDR3 is 13 amino acids. CDR3 coding DNA: TGTGCCAGCAGTGGTGGCTGCTGGTATGGCTACACCTTC. It encodes CASSGGCWYGYTF.

The chain uses TRBV6-1 and TRBJ2-1; 8 bases agree with TRBD2. From germline, CDR1 is MNHNS and CDR2 SASEGT. This CDR3 has 21 amino acids. J lost 0 bases, V lost 1 base, and 17 bases had no gene match. The CDR3, as DNA: TGTGCCAGCAGTGAAGAGGGTAGCGGGGCCAAACCAAGGAGCTCCTACAATGAGCAGTTCTTC. It encodes CASSEEGSGAKPRSSYNEQFF.

This chain joins TRBV28 and TRBJ2-7, with D possibly matching TRBD1 (5 bases). The length of the CDR3 is 14 residues. Looked up from germline, CDR1 is MDHEN and CDR2 is SYDVKM. Deletions cut 0 bases from V and 9 bases from J, with 15 bases between. The CDR3 DNA sequence: TGTGCCAGCAGTTTATGGGGGCCAAGGTCTTCGCAGTACTTC. It specifies CASSLWGPRSSQYF. The variable domain in full, completed from reference TRBV28 and TRBJ2-7, reads DVKVTQSSRYLVKRTGEKVFLECVQDMDHENMFWYRQDPGLGLRLIYFSYDVKMKEKGDIPEGYSVSREKKERFSLILESASTNQTSMYLCASSLWGPRSSQYFGPGTRLTVT.

This clone has a single count. The chain carries TRBV14 and TRBJ1-2; 10 bases map to TRBD1. The CDR3 has 14 residues. The V gene's germline CDR1 is SGHDN and CDR2 FVKESK. V lost 2 bases and J lost 8; bases outside the gene matches: 5. The CDR3 DNA sequence: TGTGCCAGCAGCCAAACTTGGGACAGGGGCGGCTACACCTTC. This encodes CASSQTWDRGGYTF. The entire variable domain, with the rest obtained from reference TRBV14 and TRBJ1-2, is as follows: EAGVTQFPSHSVIEKGQTVTLRCDPISGHDNLYWYRRVMGKEIKFLLHFVKESKQDESGMPNNRFLAERTGGTYSTLKVQPAELEDSGVYFCASSQTWDRGGYTFGSGTRLTVV.

The chain joins TRBV2 to TRBJ2-1, with 15 bases lining up with TRBD2. V was pared by 8 bases and J by 6 bases, with 8 bases of the junction left unmatched. The CDR3 contains 16 residues. Germline V gene data show CDR1 as SNHLY and CDR2 as FYNNEI. The CDR3 here is CASEGTSGGPGNEQFF. Written as DNA, the CDR3 is TGTGCCAGCGAAGGGACTAGCGGGGGGCCAGGCAATGAGCAGTTCTTC.